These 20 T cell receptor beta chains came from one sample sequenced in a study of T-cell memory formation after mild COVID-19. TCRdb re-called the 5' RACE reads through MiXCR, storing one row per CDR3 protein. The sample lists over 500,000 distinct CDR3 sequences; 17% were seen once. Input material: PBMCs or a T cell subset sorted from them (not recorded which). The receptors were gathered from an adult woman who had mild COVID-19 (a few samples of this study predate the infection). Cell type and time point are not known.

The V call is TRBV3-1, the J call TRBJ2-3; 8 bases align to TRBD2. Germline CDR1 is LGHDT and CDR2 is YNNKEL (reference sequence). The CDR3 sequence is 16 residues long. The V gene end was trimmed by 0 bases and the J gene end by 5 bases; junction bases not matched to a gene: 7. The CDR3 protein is CASSQDPAGAGDTQYF. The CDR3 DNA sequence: TGTGCCAGCAGCCAAGATCCAGCGGGGGCGGGAGATACGCAGTATTTT.

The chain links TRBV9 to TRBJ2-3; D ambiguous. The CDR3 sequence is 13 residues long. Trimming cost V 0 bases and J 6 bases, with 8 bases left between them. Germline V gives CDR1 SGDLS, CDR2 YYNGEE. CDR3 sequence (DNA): TGTGCCAGCAGCGTAGAGGGTAGCGATACGCAGTATTTT. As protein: CASSVEGSDTQYF.

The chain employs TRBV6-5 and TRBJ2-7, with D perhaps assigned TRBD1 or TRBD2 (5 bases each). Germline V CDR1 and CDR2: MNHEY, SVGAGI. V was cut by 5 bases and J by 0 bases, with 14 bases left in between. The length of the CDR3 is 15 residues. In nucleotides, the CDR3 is TGTGCCAGCAGTCGCTTCAGGGAGAGCTCCTACGAGCAGTACTTC. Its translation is CASSRFRESSYEQYF.

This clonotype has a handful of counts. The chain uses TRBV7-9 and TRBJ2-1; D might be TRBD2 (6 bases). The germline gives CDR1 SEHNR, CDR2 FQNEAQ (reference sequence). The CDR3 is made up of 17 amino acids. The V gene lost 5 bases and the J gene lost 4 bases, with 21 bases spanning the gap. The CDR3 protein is CASSPAYGGNPYNEQFF. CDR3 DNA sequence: TGTGCCAGCAGCCCCGCCTATGGCGGGAATCCGTACAATGAGCAGTTCTTC.

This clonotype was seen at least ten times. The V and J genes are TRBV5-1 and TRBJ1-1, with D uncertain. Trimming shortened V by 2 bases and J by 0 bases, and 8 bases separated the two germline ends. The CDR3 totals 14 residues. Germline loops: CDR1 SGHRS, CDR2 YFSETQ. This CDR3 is CASSFKTMNTEAFF. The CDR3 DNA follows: TGCGCCAGCAGCTTTAAAACTATGAACACTGAAGCTTTCTTT.

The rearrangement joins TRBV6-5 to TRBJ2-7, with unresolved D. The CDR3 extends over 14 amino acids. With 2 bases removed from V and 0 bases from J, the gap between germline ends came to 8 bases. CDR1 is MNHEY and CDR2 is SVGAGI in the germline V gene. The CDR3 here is CASSYKLLSYEQYF. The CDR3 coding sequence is TGTGCCAGCAGTTACAAGCTGCTCTCCTACGAGCAGTACTTC.

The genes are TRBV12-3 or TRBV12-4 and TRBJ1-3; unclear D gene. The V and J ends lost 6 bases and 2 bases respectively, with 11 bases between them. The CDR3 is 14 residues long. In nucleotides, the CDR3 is TGTGCCAGCAGCCCGCCTAGTGCTGGAAACACCATATATTTT. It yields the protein CASSPPSAGNTIYF.

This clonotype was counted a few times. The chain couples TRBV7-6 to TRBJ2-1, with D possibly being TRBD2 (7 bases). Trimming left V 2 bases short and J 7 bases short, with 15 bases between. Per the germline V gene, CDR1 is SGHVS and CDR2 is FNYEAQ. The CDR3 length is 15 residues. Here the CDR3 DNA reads TGTGCCAGCAGCTTAAGGGGGGGCTGGGGAAATGAGCAGTTCTTC. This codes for CASSLRGGWGNEQFF.

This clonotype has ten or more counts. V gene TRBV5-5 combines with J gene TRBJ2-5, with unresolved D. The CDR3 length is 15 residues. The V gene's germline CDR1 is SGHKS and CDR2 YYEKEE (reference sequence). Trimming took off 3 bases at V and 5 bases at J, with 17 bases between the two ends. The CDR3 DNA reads TGTGCCAGCAGCTCCCGCCGGAGTATGGGGGAGACCCAGTACTTC. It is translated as CASSSRRSMGETQYF.

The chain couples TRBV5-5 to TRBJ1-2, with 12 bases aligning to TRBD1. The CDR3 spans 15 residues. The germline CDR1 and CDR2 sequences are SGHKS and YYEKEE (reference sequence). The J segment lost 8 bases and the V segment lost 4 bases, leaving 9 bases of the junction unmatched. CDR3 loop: CASSEGTGGAWGYTF. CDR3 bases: TGTGCCAGCAGCGAGGGGACAGGGGGCGCGTGGGGCTACACCTTC. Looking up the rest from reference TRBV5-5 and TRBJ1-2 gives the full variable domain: DAGVTQSPTHLIKTRGQQVTLRCSPISGHKSVSWYQQVLGQGPQFIFQYYEKEERGRGNFPDRFSARQFPNYSSELNVNALLLGDSALYLCASSEGTGGAWGYTFGSGTRLTVV.

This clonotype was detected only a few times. The CDR3 sequence is CASSHWGGYYEQYF. In nucleotides, the CDR3 is TGTGCCAGCAGCCACTGGGGGGGCTATTACGAGCAGTACTTC. The J gene is TRBJ2-7, the V gene TRBV14; D is possibly TRBD2 (7 bases). Germline values: CDR1 SGHDN, CDR2 FVKESK. The CDR3 is made up of 14 amino acids. With 3 bases removed from V and 4 bases from J, the gap between germline ends came to 13 bases.

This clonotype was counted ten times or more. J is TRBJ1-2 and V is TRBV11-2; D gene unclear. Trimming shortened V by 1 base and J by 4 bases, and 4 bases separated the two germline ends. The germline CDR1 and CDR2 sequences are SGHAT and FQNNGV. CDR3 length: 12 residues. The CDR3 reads CASSLALYGYTF. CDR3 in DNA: TGTGCCAGCAGCTTAGCCCTCTATGGCTACACCTTC.

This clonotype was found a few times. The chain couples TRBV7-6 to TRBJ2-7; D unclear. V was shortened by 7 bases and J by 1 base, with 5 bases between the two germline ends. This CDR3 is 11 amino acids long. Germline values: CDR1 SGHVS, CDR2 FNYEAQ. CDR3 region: CASTFSYEQYF. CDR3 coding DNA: TGTGCCAGCACCTTTTCCTACGAGCAGTACTTC.

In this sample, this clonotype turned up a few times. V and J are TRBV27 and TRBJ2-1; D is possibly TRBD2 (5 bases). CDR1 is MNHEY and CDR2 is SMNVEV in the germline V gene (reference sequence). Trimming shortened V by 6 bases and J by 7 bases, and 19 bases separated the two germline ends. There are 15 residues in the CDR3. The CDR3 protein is CASSPRKEVGNEQFF. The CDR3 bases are TGTGCCAGCAGCCCGCGTAAGGAGGTGGGAAATGAGCAGTTCTTC.

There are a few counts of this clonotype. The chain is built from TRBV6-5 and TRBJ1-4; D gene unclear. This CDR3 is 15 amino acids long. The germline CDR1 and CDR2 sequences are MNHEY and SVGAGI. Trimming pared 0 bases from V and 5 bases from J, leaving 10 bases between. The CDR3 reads CASSYSVRPNEKLFF. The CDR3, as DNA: TGTGCCAGCAGTTACTCGGTTCGCCCCAATGAAAAACTGTTTTTT.

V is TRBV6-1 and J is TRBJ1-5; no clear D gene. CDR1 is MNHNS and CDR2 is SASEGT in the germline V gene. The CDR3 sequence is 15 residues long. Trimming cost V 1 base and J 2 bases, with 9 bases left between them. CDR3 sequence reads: CASSEGGSGNQPQHF. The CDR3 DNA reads TGTGCCAGCAGTGAAGGAGGGTCGGGCAATCAGCCCCAGCATTTT.

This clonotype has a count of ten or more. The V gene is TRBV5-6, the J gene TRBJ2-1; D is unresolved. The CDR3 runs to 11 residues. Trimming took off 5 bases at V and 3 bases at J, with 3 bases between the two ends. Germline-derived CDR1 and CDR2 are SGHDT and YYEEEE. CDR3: CASRYYNEQFF. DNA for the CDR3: TGTGCCAGCAGGTACTACAATGAGCAGTTCTTC.

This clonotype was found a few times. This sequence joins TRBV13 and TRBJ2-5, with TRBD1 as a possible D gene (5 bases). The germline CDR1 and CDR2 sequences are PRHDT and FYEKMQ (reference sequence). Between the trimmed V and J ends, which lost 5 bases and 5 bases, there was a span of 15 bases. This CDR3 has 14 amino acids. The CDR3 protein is CASSPTSGYETQYF. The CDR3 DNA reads TGTGCCAGCAGCCCTACGTCAGGGTACGAGACCCAGTACTTC.

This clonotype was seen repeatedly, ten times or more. The DNA of the CDR3 is TGCGCCAGCAGCTTGGCGGGAGGTTCTTTGAATGAGCAGTTCTTC. Amino acids: CASSLAGGSLNEQFF. The gene calls are TRBV5-1 and TRBJ2-1; TRBD2 matches at 7 bases. With V trimmed by 0 bases and J by 7 bases, 7 bases remained unmatched. Germline CDR1 reads SGHRS; CDR2 reads YFSETQ. The CDR3 contains 15 residues.

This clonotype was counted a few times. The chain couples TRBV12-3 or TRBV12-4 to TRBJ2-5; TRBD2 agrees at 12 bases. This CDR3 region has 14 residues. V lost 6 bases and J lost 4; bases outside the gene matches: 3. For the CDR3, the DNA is TGTGCCAGCAGGCGACTAGCGGGAGTAGAGACCCAGTACTTC. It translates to CASRRLAGVETQYF.